This T cell receptor beta chain stems from a study of blood T cell repertoires in COVID-19. Study at large: Some COVID-19 samples were acute and others convalescent; all came from the United States, Italy and Spain. PBMCs, B-cell-depleted T cells, or T cells were the source of the cDNA or gDNA that made up the material.

CDR1 SGHTA and CDR2 FQGTGA come from the germline V gene. The CDR3 has 15 residues. V was cut by 4 bases and J by 2 bases, with 13 bases left in between. Original handling: Amplified reference gene primers provided the basis for estimating nucleated cell counts. Here immunoSEQ multiplex PCR was the method, and the copy in TCRdb shows in-frame clones only, minus some. That table supplies the V and J calls and clone size; D and trimming were determined from the DNA. The repertoire consists of 100,000 or so clones, with over 75% occurring once and the leading ten covering roughly 4.5%. This sequence joins TRBV7-3 and TRBJ2-3; D is perhaps TRBD2 (6 bases). This TCR was recovered from a man in his fifties with acute or convalescent COVID-19. Sequenced sample: peripheral blood. The CDR3 reads CASSYAGGTTDTQYF. The CDR3 DNA follows: TGTGCCAGCAGCTACGCAGGCGGGACCACAGATACGCAGTATTTT. The full variable domain, with the rest looked up from reference TRBV7-3 and TRBJ2-3, is GAGVSQTPSNKVTEKGKYVELRCDPISGHTALYWYRQSLGQGPEFLIYFQGTGAADDSGLPNDRFFAVRPEGSVSTLKIQRTERGDSAVYLCASSYAGGTTDTQYFGPGTRLTVL.